Sequencing of this TCR beta chain was carried out in a study of cytomegalovirus exposure and HLA in healthy donors listed by TCRdb under 2017. The study in broad terms: According to an earlier analysis of 587 of the donors, 150 million to 200 million T cells yielded some 120 million unique TCR beta sequences and 276 Gb of sequence data. Alongside the repertoire data, information on donor age, sex, ethnicity and CMV serostatus was compiled. The study profiled the T cell repertoires of about 720 subjects by immunosequencing and related them to cytomegalovirus serostatus. Because of strong linkage in the cohort, roughly five DR-DQ haplotypes were treated as single units for association and clustering. In a later analysis, previously published TCR beta repertoires from roughly 710 donors were re-analyzed and high-resolution HLA genotyping was added so that TCR occurrence patterns could be studied. The aim of the study was to test whether cataloging public T cell receptors could identify signatures of past pathogen exposure. Genome-wide SNP genotypes for about 60% of the roughly 670 donors were used in a later genetic analysis, which treated that subset as a discovery cohort. The later analysis used no new phenotypic data to find candidate immune exposures, relying instead on TCR beta sequences and their occurrence across donors. Typing coverage varied by locus: roughly 620-640 donors for A, B, C, DRB1 and DQB1; about 520 for DQA1; nearly 610 for DPA1; around 450 for DPB1. Class I and class II HLA loci were covered by the typing at four-digit resolution. Among under 450 genotyped donors of the cohort, an average of approximately 230,000 unique TCR beta nucleotide sequences were sequenced per donor, roughly 18% of them non-productive. The study combined high-throughput TCR immunosequencing, statistical association of individual TCRs with disease status, and machine learning to predict cytomegalovirus infection status. In an earlier analysis of several hundred of the donors, high-throughput TCR beta sequencing was used to judge whether each TCR beta V gene segment behaved as functional or pseudogenic. An early release covering just under 650 HLA-typed donors comprised about 320 gigabases of sequencing data and tens of millions of unique TCR sequences. Among the roughly 380 genotyped donors, around 81% belonged to the genetic ancestry cluster associated with self-reported Caucasian donors. A separate validation cohort of 100 to 150 different subjects was used in addition to the approximately 640-subject first cohort. All discovery cohort repertoires had been generated using a single sequencing platform. The full study reports these points: It was suggested by the authors that the approach could potentially be generalized to other disease states and immunological phenotypes. Most CMV-associated TCR beta chains appeared to be HLA-restricted in a later analysis, and the HLA associations seemed to be driven largely by CMV exposure. Three of the identified cytomegalovirus-associated TCR beta chains were confirmed in vitro to be specific for cytomegalovirus antigens. Because counts were too low, approximately 18 rarely observed V segments, including chromosome 9 orphons, were excluded from the earlier analysis of 500 to 700 of the donors. The study listed 170 or so TCR beta chains as associated with cytomegalovirus. In a later analysis, TCR association rates were found to vary across HLA loci, with the most associated TCRs seen for DRB1 alleles and the fewest for HLA-C alleles. Compared with equally common non-associated chains, HLA-associated TCR beta chains in a later analysis were more clonally expanded and had lower generation probabilities. Broadly in line with IMGT annotations, most TCR beta V segments showed up in productive rearrangements about 87% or about 30% of the time in an earlier analysis of 450 to 600 of the donors. Because the 87-base-pair reads could not distinguish some IMGT-functional V segments, including TRBV6-2 and TRBV6-3, those segments were excluded. In a later genetic analysis, fewer N-insertions in productive TCRs were reported among donors in an Asian-associated ancestry cluster than the approximately 710-donor mean. Sequencing depth was assumed to be roughly uniform across donors in the presence/absence analyses, though that assumption may not hold. Linkage disequilibrium might explain the correlated functional status among segregating V segments, but an unknown experimental factor could not be excluded. In this cohort, only TCR beta chains were sequenced, and detectable features were limited by the absence of alpha or paired-chain data. Assigning TCR associations to individual alleles was difficult when HLA alleles, especially DR and DQ, strongly co-occurred. Because HLA typing was missing for some donors at each locus, association tests included only the typed subset. A further reported finding was that TCR beta sequences accurately predicted the HLA-A and HLA-B alleles for most subjects in the first cohort. A later genetic analysis associated a missense DCLRE1C variant with V-gene and J-gene trimming of TCR beta chains, and an independent cohort replicated the association. Across donors, most TCR sequences were observed very rarely, whereas some public TCRs were present in many individuals. A later analysis associated 17,000 or so TCR beta sequences with specific HLA alleles at a false discovery rate of 0.05. A cluster of highly shared sequence variants was judged likely to represent a technical artifact of the sequencing pipeline. The only immune exposure information available for the cohort was CMV serostatus. In a later analysis, several top co-occurrence clusters were reported to appear linked to parvovirus B19, influenza, CMV and Epstein-Barr virus. Cytomegalovirus status was reported to be diagnosed by the classifier with high specificity and sensitivity in both the original and validation cohorts.

Preparation of the library involved the immunoSEQ multiplex PCR assay. A mixture of 60 forward primers for TCR Vbeta segments and 13 reverse primers for TCR Jbeta segments was used in the multiplex PCR. Amplification of the CDR3 region of rearranged TCR beta genes was performed with a multiplex PCR assay on genomic DNA. On the Illumina HiSeq System, the amplified TCR beta libraries were sequenced as 87-base-pair reads. From the authors' description of their analysis: Across the 500 to 850 repertoires, a later analysis counted tens of millions of unique TCR beta chains, approximately 12 million of which were shared by at least two donors. To remove PCR and sequencing errors, raw reads were error-corrected and collapsed into unique sequences using a nearest-neighbor algorithm that merged closely related sequences. V, D and J gene segments were assigned by aligning CDR3 sequences to IMGT reference sequences. For a sequence to be retained, at least a six-nucleotide match to both a V gene segment and a J gene segment was required. A rearrangement counted as productive if the CDR3 had no stop codons and remained in frame with V and J, and every other rearrangement counted as non-productive. CDR3 was defined according to IMGT convention as the region running from the second conserved V-encoded cysteine to the conserved J-encoded phenylalanine. The earlier analysis of 500 to 650 of the donors excluded any sequence lacking an unambiguous match to a single V gene segment. In an earlier analysis of some 590 of the donors, V segments were called functional above 56.7% productive rearrangements and were called segregating when the between-donor standard deviation exceeded 5%. A statistical classification framework was built for diagnosing cytomegalovirus status from the catalog of TCR beta chain sequences. A later analysis assigned V and J genes by comparing TCR nucleotide sequences with IMGT/GENE-DB human TR gene sequences. A later analysis assigned CDR3 sequences and most-parsimonious VDJ recombination scenarios with the TCRdist pipeline. In a later analysis, each TCR beta chain was defined by its CDR3 amino acid sequence together with its V-gene family, and reads without a unique V-gene family were excluded. A later analysis removed nearly 600 highly shared, low-generation-probability nucleotide sequences to deal with suspected cross-contamination and a sequencing artifact. In a later analysis, a clonal expansion index was calculated for each public chain from normalized within-repertoire ranks of inferred template counts. In a later analysis, generation probabilities were computed with a VDJ recombination model fitted to out-of-frame rearrangements, and the resulting probabilities were checked against IGoR. A later analysis scored TCR-TCR, TCR-HLA and TCR-CMV co-occurrence with hypergeometric tests, applying a repertoire-size bias correction to TCR pairs. In a later analysis, false discovery rates were estimated by permuting HLA or CMV assignments 20 times. A later analysis grouped co-occurring TCRs with DBSCAN, adding TCRdist sequence similarity when clustering within HLA-allele-positive subsets. For co-occurrence clustering, repertoires with fewer than 30,000 or more than 120,000 public chains were excluded, along with four or five repertoires with anomalous nucleotide sharing. Held by TCRdb, this immuneACCESS table contains in-frame sequences only and omits some clones. Under half of the omission traces to an unresolved V gene where checked; the cause of the rest is unknown. V and J calls and clone size are as listed in that table; D and trimming were resolved from the DNA. Across this sample there are some 85,000 clones, with around 84% seen only once. About 2% of the sample goes to the ten largest clones.

With respect to this clone: This clone's antigen is unknown. No clone much larger than this one lies a single base away; base qualities are absent.

The V end loses 6 bases and the J end loses 2 bases, and a stretch of 11 bases separates them. Counted from cysteine to phenylalanine, this CDR3 has 13 amino acids. Of all the DNA, just the CDR3 is kept, 39 bases in frame from base 1. CDR1 MNHNY and CDR2 SVGAGI were looked up in the germline V gene (reference sequence). The cohort comprised around 700 healthy bone marrow donors. At the time of sampling, all cohort members were nominally healthy, though unrecorded immune exposures were likely present. The donor was CMV seronegative and was included in the group of several hundred seronegative cohort members. A peripheral blood sample was collected from each donor, and TCR beta sequencing was performed on peripheral blood mononuclear cells. The Qiagen DNeasy Blood Extraction Kit was used to extract genomic DNA from the blood cell samples.

The specimen was PBMCs. The clonotype was recovered from a young man in good health and CMV-seronegative. Recombination joined TRBV6-6 with TRBJ2-7; TRBD2 might be the D gene, on 5 matching bases. The CDR3 is CASRDSVAYEQYF. The DNA sequence is given as TGTGCCAGCAGGGACTCCGTTGCCTACGAGCAGTACTTC.